This entry features one T cell receptor beta chain sequence. Its antigen is unidentified. The length of the CDR3 is 19 residues. The ends were cut back, 0 bases at V and 0 bases at J, with 20 bases in the middle. The V gene's germline CDR1 is MNHEY and CDR2 SVGAGI. Sequencing libraries of naive CD8 cells derived from around 20,000 to 1,000,000 sorted cells with 10%, 30% or 50% RNA. This sample was taken from a study of molecular identifiers for immune sequencing clone quantification. Via MiXCR, TCRdb re-called the PCR reads, giving one row per CDR3 protein. Here the sample spans under 350,000 distinct CDR3 sequences, about 22% being singletons. General study findings and limits: Spiked-in Jurkat TCR RNA corresponding to one cell was reported as detectable against over 900,000 naive cells. Clones carrying above 20 RNA copies accounted for over 99% of effector molecules, under 1% in naive cells.

This clonotype originated in a human donor in good health. Some libraries in this study had Jurkat cell RNA spiked in. Sequences were obtained from naive CD8+ T cells from blood, with Jurkat cell RNA spiked in. Subset reported: FACS-sorted CD8+CD4-CCR7+CD45RA+ naive T cells. The chain carries TRBV6-5 and TRBJ2-5; a possible D gene is TRBD1 (6 bases). The CDR3 region is CASSYSKARTVTYQETQYF. CDR3 bases: TGTGCCAGCAGTTACTCGAAAGCCAGGACAGTTACGTACCAAGAGACCCAGTACTTC.